This TCR beta chain stems from a study of Ad26.COV2.S vaccination and SARS-CoV-2 variants. Profiling relied on immunoSEQ multiplex PCR, and the TCRdb table lists in-frame clones only, not all of them. The table lists more than 300,000 clones, 86% of them singletons, with approximately 1.9% in the top ten. There are 14 residues in the CDR3. With 4 bases clipped from V and 2 bases from J, the junction kept 0 bases outside the gene matches. In germline, CDR1 is SGHRS, CDR2 YFSETQ. Treatment meaning: around 19 received Ad26.COV2.S at low or high dose, single or two shots; a few received placebo; per-sample allocation not given. Collection of the samples took place on day 63 after the first injection of vaccine or placebo.

The input for sequencing was peripheral blood, taken in a trial of Ad26.COV2.S vaccine versus placebo. This rearrangement joins TRBV5-1 to TRBJ2-6; 7 bases line up with TRBD2. This receptor was obtained from a person between 18 and 60 years old who received the Ad26.COV2.S COVID-19 vaccine or a placebo. The CDR3 here is CASSGTTGANVLTF. The CDR3 DNA is TGCGCCAGCAGCGGGACTACTGGGGCCAACGTCCTGACTTTC.